The clone carrying this T cell receptor (beta chain) was recorded a few times. Its antigen is unknown. These data belong to a study of CD8 T cells in ankylosing spondylitis. General observations from the study: Several of the motif variants were reported before in synovial fluid and blood from reactive arthritis. From matched ankylosing spondylitis synovial fluid, disease-linked clones were reportedly recovered at significantly enriched levels. Researchers report that disease-linked clones proved CD8+ and relatively rare in peripheral blood. Characteristic, it appeared, of ankylosing spondylitis blood was a TCR beta motif of fewer than 10 highly homologous variants.

The TCR beta libraries were generated through quantitative 5'-RACE incorporating molecular barcodes. Using its own MiXCR run on the 5' RACE reads, TCRdb lists one record per CDR3 protein. The table shows some 840,000 distinct CDR3 sequences, with 10% to 15% occurring only once. The ends lost 0 bases at V and 7 bases at J; junction bases unmatched: 8. CDR1 is DFQATT, CDR2 SNEGSKA, per germline (reference sequence). This CDR3 contains 16 residues. The origin of this receptor is a male donor with ankylosing spondylitis. The sample was blood, either unsorted or a sorted T cell fraction (not recorded which). The chain recombines TRBV20-1 with TRBJ2-4; 11 bases line up with TRBD2. The CDR3 sequence is CSARDLTSGRGNIQYF. The CDR3 bases are TGCAGTGCTAGAGATCTAACTAGCGGGAGAGGGAACATTCAGTACTTC.